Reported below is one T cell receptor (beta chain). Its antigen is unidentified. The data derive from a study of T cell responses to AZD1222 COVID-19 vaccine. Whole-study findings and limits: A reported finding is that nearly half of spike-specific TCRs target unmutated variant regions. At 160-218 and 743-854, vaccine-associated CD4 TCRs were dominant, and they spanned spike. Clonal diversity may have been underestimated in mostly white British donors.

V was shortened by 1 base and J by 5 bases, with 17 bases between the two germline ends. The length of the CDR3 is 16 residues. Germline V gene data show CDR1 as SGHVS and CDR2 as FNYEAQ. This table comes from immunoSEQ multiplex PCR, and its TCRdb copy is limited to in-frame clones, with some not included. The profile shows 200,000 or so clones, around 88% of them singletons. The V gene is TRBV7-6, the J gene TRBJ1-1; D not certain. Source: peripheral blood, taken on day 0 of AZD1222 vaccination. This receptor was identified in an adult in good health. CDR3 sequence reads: CASSLVPLTDGTEAFF. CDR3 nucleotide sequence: TGTGCCAGCAGCTTAGTTCCCCTAACAGATGGGACTGAAGCTTTCTTT.